By share, the clone carrying this TCR beta chain ranks as medium-sized. Unmatched junction bases numbered 2, after V lost 7 bases and J lost 3 bases. The V gene's germline CDR1 is SNHLY and CDR2 FYNNEI. The CDR3 is 13 residues long. The entry originates in a study of metastatic and nonmetastatic thyroid tumors. Looking at the study overall: Repertoires from blood and tumor or nodule tissue of malignant and benign thyroid patients were compared.

Before thyroid surgery, none of the patients had received any treatment. Per the study methods: Differences in CDR3 between clinicopathological groups were drawn on to build a classifier intended to discriminate distant-metastatic papillary thyroid cancer patients. Through MiXCR, TCRdb re-clonotyped the PCR reads. The V and J calls and clone size come from TCRdb's table, not from the authors' own analysis. This sample has approximately 20,000 clones, with around a third found just once. The sequencing sample was made of adjacent normal tissue. This receptor was taken from a female donor with papillary thyroid cancer or a benign thyroid nodule (not recorded which). Some clones in this sample may be carry-over from other donors' samples. The rearrangement links TRBV2 to TRBJ2-3, with 9 bases identical to TRBD1. DNA of the CDR3: TGTGCCAGCACTGGGACAGGGACAGATACGCAGTATTTT. Protein: CASTGTGTDTQYF.